This note documents a single T cell receptor (beta chain) sequence. The antigen it binds to is not known. No base quality information exists; no much larger clone differs at one position. CDR1 DFQATT and CDR2 SNEGSKA are derived from the germline V gene (reference sequence). The CDR3 covers 12 residues, taking in both the cysteine and the phenylalanine. Kept here is only the CDR3 DNA, which spans 36 bases and is read in frame from base 1. These data come from a study of CD8 T cells in Susac syndrome (dated by TCRdb to about 2019). In the study overall: Of the Susac syndrome patients who were sequenced, six had clinically active disease and roughly eight were in clinical remission. Whether CD8+ T cell activation and differentiation in Susac syndrome was antigen driven was tested using repertoire sequencing. At the time of blood withdrawal, Susac syndrome patients were either therapy-naive, taking corticosteroids (with some also receiving IVIg), or on IVIg alone. Findings and caveats that apply to the study as a whole: The study acknowledged that relatively few individuals were included in the TCR sequencing and HLA analysis. The CD4+ T cell repertoire of patients with Susac syndrome showed no detectable clonal expansion.

RNA was extracted using the RNeasy kit, and roughly 0.5 to 1 ug of the RNA was reverse transcribed with random hexamers. TCR beta CDR3 regions were amplified with the immunoSEQ multiplex PCR assay covering 54 Vbeta and 13 Jbeta segments. To correct PCR amplification bias, a synthetic template baseline was used for both primer optimization and computational correction. On the authors' methods: Reads were annotated to V, D and J genes per IMGT and analyzed with immunoSEQ Analyzer, keeping only productive sequences. To calculate clonality, Shannon entropy was normalized by log2 of the number of productive unique sequences and then subtracted from one. Public and private clones were assessed among the 100 most prevalent clones of each patient and control. Clones were defined as Susac-specific if absent from the healthy and MS cohorts, from approximately 1,100 published viral clones and from other ImmuneACCESS disease sequences. TCRdb trimmed public reads at Q25 via fastp, called clones via MiXCR and kept in-frame beta chains. Records with the same CDR3 protein are collapsed into one entry carrying the most frequent genes and DNA. These V and J calls rely on TCRdb rather than the paper's analysis. The sample records hundreds of thousands of distinct CDR3 sequences, about 96% of which are singletons. The ten largest clonotypes hold 0.1% of the sample.

Peripheral blood CD8+ and CD4+ T cells from healthy donors, Susac syndrome patients and multiple sclerosis patients were profiled by high-throughput TCR beta sequencing. The Susac syndrome patients fulfilled recently defined diagnostic criteria for either definite or probable disease. Bulk CD8+ and CD4+ T cells were purified by magnetic negative isolation, whereas CD8+ TEMRA cells were enriched by FACS. Blood was drawn into EDTA tubes, processed within 24 hours, and PBMCs were isolated by density gradient centrifugation. PBMCs intended for TCR sequencing were cryopreserved in liquid nitrogen and were subsequently thawed in a 37 degrees C water bath. The sorted or isolated CD4+, CD8+ and CD8+ TEMRA cells reached a purity of at least 90%.

The origin of this receptor is a human donor with Susac syndrome. Sample: CD4+ T cells from PBMCs. The chain couples TRBV20-1 to TRBJ1-2; no confident D gene assignment can be made. The CDR3 reads CSLRDGLYGYTF. The DNA sequence follows: TGCAGCTTACGAGATGGACTCTATGGCTACACCTTC.